What follows are 24 T cell receptor beta chains derived from one specimen sequenced in a study of shared clonotypes between healthy human individuals. The method was immunoSEQ multiplex PCR; TCRdb's version includes in-frame clones alone and lacks a portion of them. The sample has 550,000 to 850,000 clones; over 55% are singletons. Sequenced: memory CD4+ T cells sorted from blood. As for subset: CD45RA-negative fraction. Receptors originate from a woman between 25 and 40 years old in good health.

The rearrangement uses TRBV15 and TRBJ2-5, with TRBD1 identical over 7 bases. V was clipped by 3 bases and J by 2 bases; unmatched bases: 6. This CDR3 comprises 15 residues. Germline V gives CDR1 LNHNV, CDR2 YYDKDF (reference sequence). CDR3 protein: CATSRDRSWQETQYF. The CDR3 nucleotides are TGTGCCACCAGCAGGGACAGGAGCTGGCAAGAGACCCAGTACTTC. The full variable domain, rest sourced from reference TRBV15 and TRBJ2-5, is DAMVIQNPRYQVTQFGKPVTLSCSQTLNHNVMYWYQQKSSQAPKLLFHYYDKDFNNEADTPDNFQSRRPNTSFCFLDIRSPGLGDTAMYLCATSRDRSWQETQYFGPGTRLLVL.

The chain has TRBV27 and TRBJ1-4; D possibly corresponds to TRBD1 (5 bases). Germline V lookup: CDR1 MNHEY, CDR2 SMNVEV (reference sequence). V gave up 1 base and J gave up 10 bases, with 7 bases separating them. There are 12 residues in the CDR3. CDR3 amino acids: CASSLLGGKLFF. CDR3 DNA: TGTGCCAGCAGTTTATTGGGGGGAAAACTGTTTTTT.

V is TRBV7-2 and J is TRBJ2-3, with 9 bases identical to TRBD2. CDR1 is SGHTA and CDR2 is FQGNSA in the germline V gene. The CDR3 sequence is 15 residues long. V gave up 3 bases and J gave up 0 bases; unmatched junction bases: 1. The CDR3 loop is CASSLRGGSTDTQYF. As DNA, the CDR3 is TGTGCCAGCAGCTTGCGGGGGGGGAGCACAGATACGCAGTATTTT.

This clone was observed a handful of times. The J gene is TRBJ2-7, the V gene TRBV6-1; 9 positions agree with TRBD1. Trimming took 3 bases from V and 2 from J; bases not matched to a gene: 5. Germline-derived CDR1 and CDR2 are MNHNS and SASEGT. The length of the CDR3 is 15 residues. The CDR3 sequence: CASSEKGTGTYEQYF. CDR3 sequence (DNA): TGTGCCAGCAGTGAGAAAGGGACAGGGACCTACGAGCAGTACTTC.

The CDR3 sequence: CASRTSGRTVEQYF. The CDR3 nucleotides read TGTGCCAGCAGAACTAGCGGGAGAACGGTCGAGCAGTACTTC. This chain uses TRBV27 with TRBJ2-7, with 11 bases fitting TRBD2. This CDR3 region has 14 residues. Germline V gene sequence: CDR1 MNHEY, CDR2 SMNVEV (reference sequence). V shed 6 bases and J 6 bases; nucleotides not matched to a gene: 7.

V is TRBV18 and J is TRBJ1-4; no definite D call. CDR3 length: 14 residues. V was trimmed by 2 bases and J by 8 bases, leaving 12 bases between them. The germline gives CDR1 KGHSH, CDR2 LQKENI. Written as DNA, the CDR3 is TGTGCCAGCTCACCAGGCCGGGTTGAAGAAAAACTGTTTTTT. This codes for CASSPGRVEEKLFF.

The rearrangement joins TRBV25-1 to TRBJ2-7, with TRBD1 identical over 10 bases. The CDR3 loop spans 14 amino acids. Germline CDR1 reads MGHDK; CDR2 reads SYGVNS. V shed 6 bases, J shed 3 bases, and the junction held 5 bases outside the gene matches. In DNA, the CDR3 is TGTGCCAGCAGCGCCCGGGACAGGGGCTACGAGCAGTACTTC. Translating gives CASSARDRGYEQYF.

The J gene is TRBJ1-1, the V gene TRBV28; D is unclear. V lost 11 bases and J 7 bases, leaving 20 bases between the germline ends. The CDR3 loop spans 13 amino acids. Germline V CDR1 and CDR2: MDHEN, SYDVKM. CDR3 nucleotide sequence: TGTGCCGGGTCCGACATTAACCAAGGTGAAGCTTTCTTT. It translates to CAGSDINQGEAFF.

The chain is built from TRBV9 and TRBJ2-3; D may be TRBD2 (6 bases). V lost 0 bases, J lost 11 bases, and 16 bases lay in between. The length of the CDR3 is 14 residues. Germline V lookup: CDR1 SGDLS, CDR2 YYNGEE. CDR3 bases: TGTGCCAGCAGCGTAGACGGGGGTAATCGGGGGCAGTATTTT. Translating it yields CASSVDGGNRGQYF.

This chain joins TRBV29-1 and TRBJ1-1; TRBD1 aligns across 8 bases. The germline gives CDR1 SQVTM, CDR2 ANQGSEA. V trimming: 5 bases; J trimming: 4 bases; junction bases outside the gene matches: 12. The CDR3 totals 15 residues. CDR3 nucleotide sequence: TGCAGCGTTTTCCTCCGGGACAGGCTAGGCACTGAAGCTTTCTTT. Amino acid sequence: CSVFLRDRLGTEAFF. The complete variable domain, with remaining parts taken from reference TRBV29-1 and TRBJ1-1, reads SAVISQKPSRDICQRGTSLTIQCQVDSQVTMMFWYRQQPGQSLTLIATANQGSEATYESGFVIDKFPISRPNLTFSTLTVSNMSPEDSSIYLCSVFLRDRLGTEAFFGQGTRLTVV.

The rearrangement links TRBV5-4 to TRBJ1-1; a possible D gene is TRBD1 (5 bases). The germline V gene encodes CDR1 SGHNT and CDR2 YYREEE (reference sequence). V lost 0 bases and J 5 bases, leaving 14 bases between the germline ends. CDR3 size: 15 residues. The CDR3 protein is CASSLALGAGTEAFF. CDR3 coding DNA: TGTGCCAGCAGCTTGGCCCTTGGGGCCGGTACTGAAGCTTTCTTT.

As for this clone: Other DNA sequences of this sample code for an identical CDR3. This chain connects TRBV18 to TRBJ2-2; no firm D call. Germline CDR1 reads KGHSH; CDR2 reads LQKENI. The length of the CDR3 is 12 residues. V dropped 6 bases and J dropped 2 bases, with 4 bases sitting between them. CDR3 region: CASSSNTGELFF. CDR3 DNA sequence: TGTGCCAGCTCGTCAAACACCGGGGAGCTGTTTTTT. The whole variable domain, remainder taken from reference TRBV18 and TRBJ2-2, is NAGVMQNPRHLVRRRGQEARLRCSPMKGHSHVYWYRQLPEEGLKFMVYLQKENIIDESGMPKERFSAEFPKEGPSILRIQQVVRGDSAAYFCASSSNTGELFFGEGSRLTVL.

With respect to this clone: Additional DNA sequences in this sample encode the identical CDR3. This sequence joins TRBV2 and TRBJ1-5, with a tentative D call TRBD1 (6 bases). V lost 4 bases and J lost 2, with 12 bases in between. The germline CDR1 and CDR2 sequences are SNHLY and FYNNEI. There are 15 residues in the CDR3. The chain's CDR3 is CASSGTGTGNQPQHF. CDR3 in DNA: TGTGCCAGCAGTGGAACAGGGACGGGCAATCAGCCCCAGCATTTT.

This chain uses TRBV29-1 with TRBJ2-2, with D hard to call. CDR3 length: 13 amino acids. V was pared by 4 bases and J by 3 bases, with 9 bases between. Looked up from germline, CDR1 is SQVTM and CDR2 is ANQGSEA. CDR3 coding DNA: TGCAGCGTTGTAGAGCTAGACACCGGGGAGCTGTTTTTT. Protein product: CSVVELDTGELFF.

This clone has at least ten counts. Other DNA sequences in the same sample also yield this CDR3. The J gene is TRBJ2-5, the V gene TRBV5-4; 10 bases agree with TRBD2. Germline lookup yields CDR1 SGHNT and CDR2 YYREEE (reference sequence). V gave up 4 bases and J gave up 5 bases; unmatched junction bases: 8. The CDR3 totals 15 residues. In DNA form, the CDR3 reads TGTGCCAGCAGCCAAGCGGGAGGGCCGGGGGAGACCCAGTACTTC. It specifies CASSQAGGPGETQYF.

The chain is built from TRBV19 and TRBJ2-4; D call uncertain. Germline V gene sequence: CDR1 LNHDA, CDR2 SQIVND (reference sequence). Trimming shortened V by 3 bases and J by 7 bases, and 10 bases separated the two germline ends. The CDR3 covers 13 residues. The CDR3 nucleotides read TGTGCCAGTAGTATGTCCGGTGGGAACATTCAGTACTTC. It is translated as CASSMSGGNIQYF.

This clone was counted only a few times. The chain combines TRBV7-9 with TRBJ2-3; D may match TRBD1 or TRBD2 (5 bases each). The germline V gene has CDR1 SEHNR and CDR2 FQNEAQ (reference sequence). V was clipped by 5 bases and J by 4 bases, with 22 bases between them. There are 17 residues in the CDR3. The CDR3 DNA reads as TGTGCCAGCAGCCATCCATATGGGGGAGAAACCTCAGATACGCAGTATTTT. Translating gives CASSHPYGGETSDTQYF.

This clone was seen many times. Within the sample, other DNA sequences also encode this same CDR3. The chain links TRBV7-9 to TRBJ2-7, with 8 bases aligning to TRBD1. J lost 0 bases, V lost 5 bases, and 6 bases had no gene match. Germline V gene sequence: CDR1 SEHNR, CDR2 FQNEAQ (reference sequence). The CDR3 has 15 residues. The CDR3 region is CASSVGQGSSYEQYF. The CDR3 DNA reads as TGTGCCAGCAGCGTTGGACAGGGAAGCTCCTACGAGCAGTACTTC.

The chain is built from TRBV7-9 and TRBJ1-4; no firm D call. Per germline, CDR1 SEHNR and CDR2 FQNEAQ (reference sequence). V lost 5 bases and J 1 base, leaving 8 bases between the germline ends. This CDR3 comprises 14 residues. The CDR3 protein is CASSPVGTNEKLFF. CDR3 nucleotides: TGTGCCAGCAGCCCCGTGGGAACTAATGAAAAACTGTTTTTT.

CDR3 sequence (DNA): TGTGCCATCAGTGAAGGACAGATGAACACTGAAGCTTTCTTT. It yields the protein CAISEGQMNTEAFF. This chain joins TRBV10-3 and TRBJ1-1; D is possibly TRBD1 (6 bases). Trimming cost V 3 bases and J 0 bases, with 8 bases left between them. Germline assignment: CDR1 ENHRY and CDR2 SYGVKD. CDR3 length: 14 residues.

This chain uses TRBV18 with TRBJ1-5, with 8 bases lining up with TRBD1. This CDR3 has 16 residues. With 4 bases clipped from V and 4 bases from J, the junction kept 9 bases outside the gene matches. The germline gives CDR1 KGHSH, CDR2 LQKENI. CDR3 in DNA: TGTGCCAGCTCACGAGAACAGGGGGGATCGAATCAGCCCCAGCATTTT. It yields the protein CASSREQGGSNQPQHF.

This clone was counted only a few times. The V gene is TRBV7-3, the J gene TRBJ1-1; D gene ambiguous. Trimming left V 6 bases short and J 13 bases short, with 12 bases between. There are 10 residues in the CDR3. Germline V gene lookup returns CDR1 SGHTA and CDR2 FQGTGA. Here the CDR3 DNA reads TGTGCCAGCAGTCATATCCGGGGTTTCTTT. It translates to CASSHIRGFF.

The chain links TRBV30 to TRBJ2-7; 8 nucleotides agree with TRBD1. The CDR3 has 15 residues. The germline gives CDR1 GTSNPN, CDR2 SVGIG (reference sequence). V trimming: 2 bases; J trimming: 4 bases; junction bases outside the gene matches: 10. The CDR3 DNA follows: TGTGCCTGGAGTACCCAGGACAGGGTTTATTACGAGCAGTACTTC. Its protein product is CAWSTQDRVYYEQYF.

CDR3 sequence: CAIWRDGNYGYTF. CDR3 coding DNA: TGTGCCATCTGGCGGGACGGGAACTATGGCTACACCTTC. V is TRBV10-3 and J is TRBJ1-2; possible D gene TRBD1, 5 bases. Trimming shortened V by 8 bases and J by 2 bases, and 12 bases separated the two germline ends. Germline CDR1 reads ENHRY; CDR2 reads SYGVKD. The CDR3 loop spans 13 amino acids.